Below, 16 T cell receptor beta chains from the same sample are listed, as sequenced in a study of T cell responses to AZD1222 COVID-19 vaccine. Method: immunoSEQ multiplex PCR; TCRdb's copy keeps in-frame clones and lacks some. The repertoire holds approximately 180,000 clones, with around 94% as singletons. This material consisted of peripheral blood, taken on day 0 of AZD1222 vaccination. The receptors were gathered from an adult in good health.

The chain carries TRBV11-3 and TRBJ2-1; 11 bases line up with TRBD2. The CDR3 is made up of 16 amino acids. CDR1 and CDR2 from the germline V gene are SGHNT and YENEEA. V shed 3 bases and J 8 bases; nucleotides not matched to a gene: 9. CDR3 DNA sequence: TGTGCCAGCAGCTTCACTAGCGGGAGTAAAAGCTATGAGCAGTTCTTC. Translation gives CASSFTSGSKSYEQFF.

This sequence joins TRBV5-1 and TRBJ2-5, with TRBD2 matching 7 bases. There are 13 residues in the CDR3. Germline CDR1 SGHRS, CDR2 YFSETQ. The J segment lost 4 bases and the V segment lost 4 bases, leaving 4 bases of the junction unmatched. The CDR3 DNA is TGCGCCAGCAGCCCTGGACTAGGAGAGACCCAGTACTTC. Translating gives CASSPGLGETQYF.

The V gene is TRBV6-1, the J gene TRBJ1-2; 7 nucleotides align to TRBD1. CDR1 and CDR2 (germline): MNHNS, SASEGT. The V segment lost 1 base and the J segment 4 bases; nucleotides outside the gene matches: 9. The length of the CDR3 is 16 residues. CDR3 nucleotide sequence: TGTGCCAGCAGTGAAGACCCGGCTGCAGGGGGCTATGGCTACACCTTC. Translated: CASSEDPAAGGYGYTF.

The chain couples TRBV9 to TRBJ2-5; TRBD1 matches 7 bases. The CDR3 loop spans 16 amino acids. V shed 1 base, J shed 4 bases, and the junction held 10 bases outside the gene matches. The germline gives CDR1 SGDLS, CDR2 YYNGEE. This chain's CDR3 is CASSVRQGEFGETQYF. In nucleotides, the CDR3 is TGTGCCAGCAGCGTACGCCAGGGGGAGTTTGGAGAGACCCAGTACTTC.

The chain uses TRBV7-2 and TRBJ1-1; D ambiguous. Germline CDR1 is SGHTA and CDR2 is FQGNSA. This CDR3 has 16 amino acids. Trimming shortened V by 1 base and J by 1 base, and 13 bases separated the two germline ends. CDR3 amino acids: CASSLDAGDWNTEAFF. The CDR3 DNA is TGTGCCAGCAGCTTAGATGCAGGAGATTGGAACACTGAAGCTTTCTTT.

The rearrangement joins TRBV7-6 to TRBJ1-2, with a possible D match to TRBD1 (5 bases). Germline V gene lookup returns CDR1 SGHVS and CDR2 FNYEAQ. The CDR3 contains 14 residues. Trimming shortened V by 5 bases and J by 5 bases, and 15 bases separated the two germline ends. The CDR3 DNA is TGTGCCAGCAGCCCGGGGGTAGGGAATTATGGCTACACCTTC. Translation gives CASSPGVGNYGYTF.

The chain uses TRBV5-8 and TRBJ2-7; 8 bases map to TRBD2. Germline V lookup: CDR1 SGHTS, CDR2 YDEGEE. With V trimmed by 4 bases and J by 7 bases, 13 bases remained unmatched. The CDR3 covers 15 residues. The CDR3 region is CASSRGPAGAREQYF. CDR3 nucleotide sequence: TGTGCCAGCAGCCGGGGGCCAGCGGGAGCTAGAGAGCAGTACTTC.

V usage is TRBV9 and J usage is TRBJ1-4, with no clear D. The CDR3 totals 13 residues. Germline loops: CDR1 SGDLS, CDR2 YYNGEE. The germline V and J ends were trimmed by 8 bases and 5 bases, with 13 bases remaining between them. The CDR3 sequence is CASADGWNEKLFF. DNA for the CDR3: TGTGCCAGTGCGGACGGATGGAATGAAAAACTGTTTTTT.

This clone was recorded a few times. The CDR3 loop is CASRVAISGTEAFF. CDR3 nucleotide sequence: TGTGCCAGCAGGGTTGCGATCTCTGGCACTGAAGCTTTCTTT. V is TRBV6-5 and J is TRBJ1-1, with D hard to call. This CDR3 is 14 amino acids long. Germline CDR1 MNHEY, CDR2 SVGAGI. Trimming left V 6 bases short and J 4 bases short, with 15 bases between.

The CDR3 DNA is TGTGCCAGCAGCTTAACCCCCTATCGCACAGATACGCAGTATTTT. Its translation: CASSLTPYRTDTQYF. The chain carries TRBV7-7 and TRBJ2-3, with D uncertain. Germline-derived CDR1 and CDR2 are SSHAT and FNYEAQ (reference sequence). The CDR3 consists of 15 residues. V was pared by 2 bases and J by 1 base, with 10 bases between. The entire variable domain, with the rest obtained from reference TRBV7-7 and TRBJ2-3, is as follows: GAGVSQSPRYKVTKRGQDVTLRCDPISSHATLYWYQQALGQGPEFLTYFNYEAQPDKSGLPSDRFSAERPEGSISTLTIQRTEQRDSAMYRCASSLTPYRTDTQYFGPGTRLTVL.

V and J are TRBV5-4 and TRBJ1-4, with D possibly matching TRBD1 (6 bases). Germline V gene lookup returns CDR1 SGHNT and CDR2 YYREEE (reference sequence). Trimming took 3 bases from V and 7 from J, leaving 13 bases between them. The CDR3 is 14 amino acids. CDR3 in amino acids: CASSSQGSGEKLFF. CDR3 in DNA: TGTGCCAGCAGCTCACAGGGATCGGGTGAAAAACTGTTTTTT.

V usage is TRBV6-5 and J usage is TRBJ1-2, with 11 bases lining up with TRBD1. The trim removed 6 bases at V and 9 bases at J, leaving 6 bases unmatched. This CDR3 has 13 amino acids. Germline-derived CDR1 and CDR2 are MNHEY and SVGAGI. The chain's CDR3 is CASSPGQGVSYTF. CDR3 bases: TGTGCCAGCAGCCCGGGACAGGGGGTGAGCTACACCTTC.

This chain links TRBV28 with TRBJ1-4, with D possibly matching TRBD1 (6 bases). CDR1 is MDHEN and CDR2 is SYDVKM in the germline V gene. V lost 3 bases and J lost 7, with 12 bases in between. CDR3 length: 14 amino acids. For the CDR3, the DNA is TGTGCCAGCAGTTTGGGGGCCATGGGTGAAAAACTGTTTTTT. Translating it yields CASSLGAMGEKLFF.

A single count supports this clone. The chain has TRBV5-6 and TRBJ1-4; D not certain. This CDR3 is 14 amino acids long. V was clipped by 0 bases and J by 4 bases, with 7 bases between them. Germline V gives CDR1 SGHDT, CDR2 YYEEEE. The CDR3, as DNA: TGTGCCAGCAGCTTGGGAGCCAGTAATGAAAAACTGTTTTTT. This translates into CASSLGASNEKLFF.

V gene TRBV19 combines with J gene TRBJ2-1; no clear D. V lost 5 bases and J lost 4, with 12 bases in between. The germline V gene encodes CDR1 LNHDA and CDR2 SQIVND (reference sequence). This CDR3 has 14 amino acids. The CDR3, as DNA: TGTGCCAGTAGTTACAGCCTGGGTTACAATGAGCAGTTCTTC. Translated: CASSYSLGYNEQFF.

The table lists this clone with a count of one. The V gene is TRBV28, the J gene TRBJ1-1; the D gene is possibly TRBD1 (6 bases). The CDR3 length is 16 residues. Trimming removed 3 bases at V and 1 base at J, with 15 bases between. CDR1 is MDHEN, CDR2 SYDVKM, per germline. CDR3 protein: CASSFPGTTPNTEAFF. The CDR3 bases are TGTGCCAGCAGTTTCCCCGGGACAACCCCGAACACTGAAGCTTTCTTT.